This T cell receptor (beta chain) was recorded in a study of cytotoxic CD8 clonotypes in ibrutinib-treated CLL. Study-wide background: Samples averaged approximately 260,000 productive templates and just under 95,000 productive rearrangements.

Library input was around 2 micrograms of DNA from cryopreserved PBMCs. Here immunoSEQ multiplex PCR was the method, and the copy in TCRdb shows in-frame clones only, minus some. The data contain about 130,000 clones, 80% to 90% of them seen just once; the ten biggest clones take up about 3.3%. Sample: PBMCs, taken after 24 months of ibrutinib treatment. The origin of this receptor is a human donor with chronic lymphocytic leukemia.

CDR3 DNA sequence: TGTGCCAGCAGCTTAGCGGGGACGACTAGGTATGGCTACACCTTC. This encodes CASSLAGTTRYGYTF. The V gene is TRBV7-9, the J gene TRBJ1-2, with D possibly matching TRBD1 (5 bases). The CDR3 runs to 15 residues. Germline-derived CDR1 and CDR2 are SEHNR and FQNEAQ (reference sequence). V was cut by 0 bases and J by 5 bases, with 13 bases left in between.